This T cell receptor beta chain originates from a study of CXCR3-negative and CXCR3-positive naive CD8 T cells. Regarding the study as a whole: Naive CXCR3-negative cells resembled naive CXCR3-positive cells in TRBV-TRBJ usage; memory cells differed. Naive subsets expressed similar surface CD5; TRB CDR3 features served to infer TCR strength. Fresh PBMCs were used in most assays, and CXCR3 expression partially decreased after cryopreservation. TRB CDR3s of CXCR3-positive naive cells were more hydrophobic than those of CXCR3-negative naive cells.

The sorting of each CD8+ T cell subset was done in triplicate, at 250,000 to 300,000 cells each. Libraries were UMI-labeled 5' RACE TRB cDNA. TCRdb reanalyzed the 5' RACE reads and collapses them to one entry per CDR3 protein, without DNA. The sample's table shows some 100,000 distinct CDR3 sequences. CDR3 length: 15 residues. The germline V gene encodes CDR1 MDHEN and CDR2 SYDVKM. Worth noting for this clonotype: Antigen unknown.

This chain uses TRBV28 with TRBJ1-4. This receptor was obtained from a human donor in good health. Some clones in this sample may be carry-over from other donors' samples. Sequenced material: naive CXCR3+ CD8+ T cells from blood. Subset described: CD45RO-CCR7+CD27+CD95- naive CD8+ T cells expressing CXCR3 (TNR3+). The CDR3 spells CASSPYIPRNEKLFF.